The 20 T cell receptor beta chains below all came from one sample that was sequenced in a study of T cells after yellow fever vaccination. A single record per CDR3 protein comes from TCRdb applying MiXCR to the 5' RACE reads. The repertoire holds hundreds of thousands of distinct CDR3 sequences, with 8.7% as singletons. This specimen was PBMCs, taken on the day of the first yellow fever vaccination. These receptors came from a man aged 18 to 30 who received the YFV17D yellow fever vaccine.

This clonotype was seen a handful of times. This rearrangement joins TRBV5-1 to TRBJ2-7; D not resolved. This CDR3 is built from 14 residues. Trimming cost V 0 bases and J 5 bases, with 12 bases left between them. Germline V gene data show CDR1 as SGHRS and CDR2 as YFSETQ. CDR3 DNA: TGCGCCAGCAGCTTGGGCGCCTCCAGCGACGAGCAGTACTTC. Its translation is CASSLGASSDEQYF.

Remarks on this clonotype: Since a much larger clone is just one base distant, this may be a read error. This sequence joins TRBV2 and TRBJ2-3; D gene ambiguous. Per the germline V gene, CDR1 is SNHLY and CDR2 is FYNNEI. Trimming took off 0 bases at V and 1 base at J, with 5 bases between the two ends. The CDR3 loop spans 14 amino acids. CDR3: CASSEAWGTDTQYF. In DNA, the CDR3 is TGTGCCAGCAGTGAAGCGTGGGGCACAGATACGCAGTATTTT. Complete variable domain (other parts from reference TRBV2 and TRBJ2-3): EPEVTQTPSHQVTQMGQEVILRCVPISNHLYFYWYRQILGQKVEFLVSFYNNEISEKSEIFDDQFSVERPDGSNFTLKIRSTKLEDSAMYFCASSEAWGTDTQYFGPGTRLTVL.

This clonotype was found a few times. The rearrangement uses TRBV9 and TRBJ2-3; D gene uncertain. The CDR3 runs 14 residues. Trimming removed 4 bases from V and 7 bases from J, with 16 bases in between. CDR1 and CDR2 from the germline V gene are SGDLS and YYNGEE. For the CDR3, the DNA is TGTGCCAGCAGCCCTCCCCTCTTCGAGAATACGCAGTATTTT. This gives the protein CASSPPLFENTQYF.

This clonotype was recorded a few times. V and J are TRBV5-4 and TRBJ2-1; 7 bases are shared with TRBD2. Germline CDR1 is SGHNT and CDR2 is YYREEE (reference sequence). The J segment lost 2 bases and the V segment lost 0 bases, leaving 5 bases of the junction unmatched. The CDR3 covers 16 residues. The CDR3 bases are TGTGCCAGCAGCTTGGGGGGGGGAGGAACCTACAATGAGCAGTTCTTC. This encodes CASSLGGGGTYNEQFF.

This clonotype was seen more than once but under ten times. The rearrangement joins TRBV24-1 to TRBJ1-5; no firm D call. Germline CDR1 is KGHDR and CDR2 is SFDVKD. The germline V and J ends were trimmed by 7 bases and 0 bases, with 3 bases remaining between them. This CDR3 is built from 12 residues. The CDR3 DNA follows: TGTGCCACCAGCGATAGCAATCAGCCCCAGCATTTT. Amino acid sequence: CATSDSNQPQHF.

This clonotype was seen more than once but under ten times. CDR3 DNA: TGTGCCAGCAGCCCACCGACAGGAGGGGTAGATACGCAGTATTTT. Translated, it gives CASSPPTGGVDTQYF. The chain joins TRBV7-9 to TRBJ2-3; D may match TRBD1 or TRBD2 (6 bases each). CDR1 is SEHNR and CDR2 is FQNEAQ in the germline V gene (reference sequence). The CDR3 length is 15 residues. Between the trimmed V and J ends, which lost 5 bases and 5 bases, there was a span of 17 bases.

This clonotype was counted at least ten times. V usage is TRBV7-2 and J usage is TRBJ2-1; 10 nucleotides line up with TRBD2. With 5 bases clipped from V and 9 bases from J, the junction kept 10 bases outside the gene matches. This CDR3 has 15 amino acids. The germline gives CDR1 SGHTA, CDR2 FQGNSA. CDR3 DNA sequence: TGTGCCAGCAGCCAGCGGGGGGGCCGTTTCGGTGAGCAGTTCTTC. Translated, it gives CASSQRGGRFGEQFF.

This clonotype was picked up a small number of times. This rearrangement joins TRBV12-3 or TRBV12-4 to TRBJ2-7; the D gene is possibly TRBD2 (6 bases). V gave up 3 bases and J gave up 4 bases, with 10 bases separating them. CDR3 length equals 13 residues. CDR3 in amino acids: CASSFQSGYEQYF. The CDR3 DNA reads TGTGCCAGCAGTTTCCAGAGCGGGTACGAGCAGTACTTC.

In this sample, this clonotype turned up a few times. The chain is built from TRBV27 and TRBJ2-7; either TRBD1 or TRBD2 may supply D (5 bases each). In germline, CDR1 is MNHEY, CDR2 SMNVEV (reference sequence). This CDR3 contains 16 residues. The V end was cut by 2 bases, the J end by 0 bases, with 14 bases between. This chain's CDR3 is CASSLDPWGSSYEQYF. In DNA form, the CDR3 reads TGTGCCAGCAGTTTAGATCCCTGGGGGAGCTCCTACGAGCAGTACTTC.

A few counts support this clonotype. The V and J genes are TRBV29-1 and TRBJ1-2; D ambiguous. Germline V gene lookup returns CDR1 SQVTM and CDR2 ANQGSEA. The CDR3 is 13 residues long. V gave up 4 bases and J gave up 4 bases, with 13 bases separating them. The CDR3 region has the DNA TGCAGCGTTGGGGAGGGAAGAAGCTATGGCTACACCTTC. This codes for CSVGEGRSYGYTF.

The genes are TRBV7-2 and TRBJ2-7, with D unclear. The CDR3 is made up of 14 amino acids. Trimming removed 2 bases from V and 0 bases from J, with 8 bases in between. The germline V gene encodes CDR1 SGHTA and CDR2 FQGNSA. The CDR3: CASSLWASSYEQYF. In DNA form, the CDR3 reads TGTGCCAGCAGCTTATGGGCAAGCTCCTACGAGCAGTACTTC.

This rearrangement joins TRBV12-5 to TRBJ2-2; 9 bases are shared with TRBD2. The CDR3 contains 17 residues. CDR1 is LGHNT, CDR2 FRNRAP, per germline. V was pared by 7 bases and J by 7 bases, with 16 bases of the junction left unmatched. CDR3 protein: CASALRLAGTRGGELFF. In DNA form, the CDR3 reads TGTGCTAGTGCCCTCCGCCTAGCGGGGACCCGGGGCGGGGAGCTGTTTTTT.

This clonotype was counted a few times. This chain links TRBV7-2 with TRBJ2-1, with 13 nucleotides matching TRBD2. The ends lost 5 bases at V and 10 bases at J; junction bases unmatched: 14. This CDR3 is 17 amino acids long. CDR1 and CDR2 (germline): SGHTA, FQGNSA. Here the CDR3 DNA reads TGTGCCAGCAGCCGGACTAGCGGGGGCCCTAATCCATACGAGCAGTTCTTC. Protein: CASSRTSGGPNPYEQFF. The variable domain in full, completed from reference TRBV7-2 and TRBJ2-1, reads GAGVSQSPSNKVTEKGKDVELRCDPISGHTALYWYRQSLGQGLEFLIYFQGNSAPDKSGLPSDRFSAERTGGSVSTLTIQRTQQEDSAVYLCASSRTSGGPNPYEQFFGPGTRLTVL.

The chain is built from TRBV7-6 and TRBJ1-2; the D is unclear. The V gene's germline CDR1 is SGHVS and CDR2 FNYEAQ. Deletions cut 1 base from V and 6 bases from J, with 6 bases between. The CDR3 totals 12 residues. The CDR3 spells CASSLGSDGYTF. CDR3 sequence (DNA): TGTGCCAGCAGCTTAGGGTCGGATGGCTACACCTTC. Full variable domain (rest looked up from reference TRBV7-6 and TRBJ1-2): GAGVSQSPRYKVTKRGQDVALRCDPISGHVSLYWYRQALGQGPEFLTYFNYEAQQDKSGLPNDRFSAERPEGSISTLTIQRTEQRDSAMYRCASSLGSDGYTFGSGTRLTVV.

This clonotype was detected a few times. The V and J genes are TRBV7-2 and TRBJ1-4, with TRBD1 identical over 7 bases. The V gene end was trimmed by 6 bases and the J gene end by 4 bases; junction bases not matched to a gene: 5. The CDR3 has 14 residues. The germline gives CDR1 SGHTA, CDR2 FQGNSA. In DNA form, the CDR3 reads TGTGCCAGCAGTTGGGACAGACTTAATGAAAAACTGTTTTTT. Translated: CASSWDRLNEKLFF.

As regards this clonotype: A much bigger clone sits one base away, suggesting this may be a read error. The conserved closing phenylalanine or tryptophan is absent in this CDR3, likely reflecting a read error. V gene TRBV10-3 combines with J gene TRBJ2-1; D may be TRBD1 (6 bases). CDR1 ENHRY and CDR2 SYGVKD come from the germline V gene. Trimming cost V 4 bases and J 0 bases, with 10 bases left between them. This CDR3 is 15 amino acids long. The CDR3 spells CAISGRGSSYNEQFL. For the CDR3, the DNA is TGTGCCATCAGTGGTAGGGGGAGCTCCTACAATGAGCAGTTCTTA.

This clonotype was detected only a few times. The chain's CDR3 is CATSDLFEGGGNTGELFF. The CDR3 DNA is TGTGCCACCAGTGATTTGTTTGAGGGAGGCGGGAACACCGGGGAGCTGTTTTTT. This sequence joins TRBV24-1 and TRBJ2-2; TRBD2 might be the D (6 bases). Germline lookup yields CDR1 KGHDR and CDR2 SFDVKD. The CDR3 is 18 residues long. V was pared by 0 bases and J by 1 base, with 14 bases between.

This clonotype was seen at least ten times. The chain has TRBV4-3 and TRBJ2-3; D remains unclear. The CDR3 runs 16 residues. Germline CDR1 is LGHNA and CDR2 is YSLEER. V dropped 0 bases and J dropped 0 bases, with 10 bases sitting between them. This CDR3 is CASSQDSVISTDTQYF. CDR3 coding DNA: TGCGCCAGCAGCCAAGATTCAGTGATTAGCACAGATACGCAGTATTTT.

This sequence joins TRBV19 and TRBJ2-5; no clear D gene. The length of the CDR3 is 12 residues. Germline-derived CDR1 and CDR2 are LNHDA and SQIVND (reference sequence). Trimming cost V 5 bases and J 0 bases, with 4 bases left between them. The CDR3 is CASSYNQETQYF. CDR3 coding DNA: TGTGCCAGTAGTTACAACCAAGAGACCCAGTACTTC.

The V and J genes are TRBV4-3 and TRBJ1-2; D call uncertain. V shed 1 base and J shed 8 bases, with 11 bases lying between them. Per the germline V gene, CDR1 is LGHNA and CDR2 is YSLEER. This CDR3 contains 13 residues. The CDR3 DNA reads TGCGCCAGCAGCCAAGGCCAGAGTCGAGGCTACACCTTC. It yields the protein CASSQGQSRGYTF.